This is a list of T cell receptor beta chains from one sample in a study of T cell repertoires and Cas9 in healthy adults. Some clones are missing from TCRdb's copy, which holds only in-frame ones; the method was immunoSEQ multiplex PCR. The sample yields about 22,000 clones, more than 80% seen once. Input material: CD4+ effector T cells (CD127+, CD25-, CD137-, CD154-) from PBMCs; culture status not recorded. The receptors here all came from a human donor in good health. Both conserved end residues are part of each CDR3. Fields, in order: D gene, V gene, J gene, clone size, CDR3 DNA, CDR3 protein. The D gene is left open where the match is weak. Clone size is not always given. Where it is, it says once, few, many or a class for expanded clones.

.	TRBV9	TRBJ2-2	.	TGTGCCAGCAGCGTAAGGGCCAGGGAATCGTCGGGGGAGCTGTTTTTT	CASSVRARESSGELFF
.	TRBV5-1	TRBJ1-1	.	TGCGCCAGCAGCTTGTCACAGACGAACACTGAAGCTTTCTTT	CASSLSQTNTEAFF
.	TRBV6-6	TRBJ1-5	few	TGTGCCAGCAGTCTAGGAAGCAATCAGCCCCAGCATTTT	CASSLGSNQPQHF
.	TRBV28	TRBJ1-2	.	TGTGCCAGCAGTTTCTCCTCGGCGGGAAAAGCTAACTATGGCTACACCTTC	CASSFSSAGKANYGYTF
TRBD1	TRBV10-3	TRBJ1-6	.	TGTGCCATCACCCCAGGACAGGGCCGGGATTCACCCCTCCACTTT	CAITPGQGRDSPLHF
TRBD2	TRBV10-3	TRBJ2-7	.	TGTGCCATCAGTGAGCGGGAGGACTACGAGCAGTACTTC	CAISEREDYEQYF
TRBD1	TRBV7-3	TRBJ2-7	.	TGTGCCAGCTCGGGACAGGTAAGCTCCTACGAGCAGTACTTC	CASSGQVSSYEQYF
.	TRBV2	TRBJ1-2	once	TGTGCCAGCAGTGAACTAGGGTTTGGCTACACCTTC	CASSELGFGYTF
TRBD2	TRBV7-2	TRBJ2-1	once	TGTGCCAGCAGCTTAGAGGCGGGGGGTGGTCTTGAGCAGTTCTTC	CASSLEAGGGLEQFF
.	TRBV10-1	TRBJ2-2	.	TGCGCCAGCAGTGAGTCGACCACCGGGGAGCTGTTTTTT	CASSESTTGELFF
.	TRBV28	TRBJ2-3	.	TGTGCCACCCCCCCCCGCACCCGGGGGGATACGCAGTATTTT	CATPPRTRGDTQYF
TRBD1	TRBV19	TRBJ2-7	.	TGTGCCAGTAGTATAGGTCGGGGACAGGGGAGTGAGCAGTACTTC	CASSIGRGQGSEQYF
TRBD2	TRBV5-1	TRBJ2-3	.	TGCGCCAGCAGCTTGAGGGGACTAGACACAGATACGCAGTATTTT	CASSLRGLDTDTQYF
.	TRBV5-1	TRBJ2-1	.	TGCGCCAGCAGCTTGGTCGGGGGAAACAATGAGCAGTTCTTC	CASSLVGGNNEQFF
.	TRBV5-1	TRBJ2-3	once	TGCGCCAGCAGGGGGTCCACAGATACGCAGTATTTT	CASRGSTDTQYF
.	TRBV5-1	TRBJ2-2	.	TGCGCCAGCAGCTTGGGGTCAGGGGCCGTGGTCGGGGAGCTGTTTTTT	CASSLGSGAVVGELFF
.	TRBV7-2	TRBJ1-2	.	TGTGCCAGCAGCTTAGAAGGGCCGGCAGGGAGACTCTATGGCTACACCTTC	CASSLEGPAGRLYGYTF
.	TRBV28	TRBJ1-6	once	TGTGCCAGCAGTCGGACAGCCCAGAATTCACCCCTCCACTTT	CASSRTAQNSPLHF
.	TRBV5-1	TRBJ2-7	.	TGCGCCAGCAGCTTGGGGGATACCATGCCCCAGCAGTACTTC	CASSLGDTMPQQYF
.	TRBV27	TRBJ2-1	few	TGTGCCAGCAGTTTATCGGGTAGCAATGTGGTGGAGCAGTTCTTC	CASSLSGSNVVEQFF
TRBD2	TRBV10-2	TRBJ2-1	.	TGCGCCAGCAGGGCCTTAGCGGGAGGGCCTAAAAACAATGAGCAGTTCTTC	CASRALAGGPKNNEQFF
TRBD2	TRBV19	TRBJ2-7	.	TGTGCCAGTAGTCCCGGACTAGCGGTAGGGACCTACGAGCAGTACTTC	CASSPGLAVGTYEQYF
.	TRBV19	TRBJ2-3	.	TGTGCCAGTAGTATCAGACAGACAGGCACAGATACGCAGTATTTT	CASSIRQTGTDTQYF
.	TRBV15	TRBJ1-4	.	TGTGCCACCAGCAGCCCAGTGATTAATGAAAAACTGTTTTTT	CATSSPVINEKLFF
TRBD1	TRBV4-2	TRBJ1-2	.	TGTGCCAGCAGCCAACAAACTCAGGGGGGCTATGGCTACACCTTC	CASSQQTQGGYGYTF
.	TRBV4-1	TRBJ2-3	.	TGCGCCAGCAGCAGAAACCCGTCCTCTAGCACAGATACGCAGTATTTT	CASSRNPSSSTDTQYF
.	TRBV29-1	TRBJ2-1	.	TGCAGCTCGTACTACAATGAGCAGTTCTTC	CSSYYNEQFF
.	TRBV15	TRBJ1-4	.	TGTGCCACCAGCAGATTCCACCAGGCCCGAGATGAAAAACTGTTTTTT	CATSRFHQARDEKLFF
TRBD1	TRBV9	TRBJ2-7	once	TGTGCCAGCAGCGTCCGGGACAGCTCCTACGAGCAGTACTTC	CASSVRDSSYEQYF
TRBD2	TRBV30	TRBJ2-2	.	TGTGCCTGGAGTGCCTGGGGTCGCGGGAGAGTCACCGGGGAGCTGTTTTTT	CAWSAWGRGRVTGELFF
.	TRBV18	TRBJ1-1	.	TGTGCCAGCTCACCAATGATCGCTGAAGCTTTCTTT	CASSPMIAEAFF
.	TRBV6-1	TRBJ1-2	.	TGTGCCAGCCGCCAGGGCTATTATGGCTACACCTTC	CASRQGYYGYTF
.	TRBV5-4	TRBJ2-6	.	TGTGCCAGCAGCTTGAGGCTCTCTGGGGCCAACGTCCTGACTTTC	CASSLRLSGANVLTF
TRBD2	TRBV5-4	TRBJ2-5	.	TGTGCCAGCAGCTGGGTTGGGGCGGGGAGGGAAGAGACCCAGTACTTC	CASSWVGAGREETQYF
.	TRBV27	TRBJ2-7	few	TGTGCCAGCAGCCCGTGGGGGGACCGCTCGCGGGAGCAGTACTTC	CASSPWGDRSREQYF
.	TRBV5-4	TRBJ1-3	few	TGTGCCAGCAGCTTGGTAGGGACTGGAAACACCATATATTTT	CASSLVGTGNTIYF
.	TRBV5-1	TRBJ1-1	.	TGCGCCAGCAGCGATCCACGAGCGGGGGACACTGAAGCTTTCTTT	CASSDPRAGDTEAFF
.	TRBV11-1	TRBJ2-2	.	TGTGCCAGCAGCCCCCGCGTCGGGGGCGGCGGGGAGCTGTTTTTT	CASSPRVGGGGELFF